This TCR beta chain derives from a study of control samples from healthy donors and cancer patients. Sequenced by immunoSEQ multiplex PCR; TCRdb stores in-frame clones only, minus some. This table holds tens of thousands of clones, approximately 80% found once. In germline, CDR1 is SEHNR, CDR2 FQNEAQ (reference sequence). Trimming at V came to 4 bases and at J to 7 bases, leaving 6 bases not matched to a gene. The length of the CDR3 is 13 residues. The clonotype was recovered from a man aged 60 to 75 with head and neck cancer. The rearrangement links TRBV7-9 to TRBJ1-2, with 7 bases aligning to TRBD1. The sequenced sample consisted of PBMCs. This CDR3 is CASSSRDRSGYTF. In DNA form, the CDR3 reads TGTGCCAGCAGCTCCCGGGACAGAAGTGGCTACACCTTC.